Listed here are 2 T cell receptor beta chains from one sample, sequenced in a study of CD8 T cells in Susac syndrome. An amount of RNA that ranged from roughly 0.5 to 1 ug was reverse transcribed with random hexamers. TCRdb ran MiXCR on the immunoSEQ multiplex PCR reads and lists one entry per CDR3 protein. The sample carries about 170,000 distinct CDR3 sequences, roughly 95% recorded once. What was sequenced was CD4+ T cells from PBMCs. These receptors were collected from a human donor with Susac syndrome.

J is TRBJ1-2 and V is TRBV6-6, with D maybe TRBD1 (5 bases). The CDR3 has 13 residues. V was cut by 6 bases and J by 8 bases, with 16 bases left in between. CDR1 and CDR2 from the germline V gene are MNHNY and SVGAGI (reference sequence). CDR3 loop: CASSDAGGTGYTF. The CDR3, as DNA: TGTGCCAGCAGCGATGCGGGGGGTACCGGCTACACCTTC.

This chain joins TRBV2 and TRBJ2-5, with TRBD2 as a possible D gene (5 bases). The CDR3 runs to 15 residues. V was shortened by 6 bases and J by 5 bases, with 19 bases between the two germline ends. The germline V gene encodes CDR1 SNHLY and CDR2 FYNNEI. The chain's CDR3 is CASRGPRGFAETQYF. The CDR3 DNA reads TGTGCCAGCAGAGGCCCCCGGGGATTTGCGGAGACCCAGTACTTC.